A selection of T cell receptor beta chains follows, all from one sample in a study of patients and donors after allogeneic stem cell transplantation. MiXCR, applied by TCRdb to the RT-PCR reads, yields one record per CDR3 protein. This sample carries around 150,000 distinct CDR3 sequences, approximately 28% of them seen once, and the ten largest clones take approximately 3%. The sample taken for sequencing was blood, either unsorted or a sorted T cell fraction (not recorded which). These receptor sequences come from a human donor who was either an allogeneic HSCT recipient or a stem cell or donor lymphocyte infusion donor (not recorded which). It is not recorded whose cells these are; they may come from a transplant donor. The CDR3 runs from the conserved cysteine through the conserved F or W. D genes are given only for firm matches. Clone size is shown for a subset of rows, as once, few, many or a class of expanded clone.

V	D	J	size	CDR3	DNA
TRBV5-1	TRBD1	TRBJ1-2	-	CASSSAGGGYGYTF	TGCGCCAGCAGCTCGGCAGGGGGCGGCTATGGCTACACCTTC
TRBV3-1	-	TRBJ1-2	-	CASSQGEGVRGYTF	TGTGCCAGCAGCCAAGGAGAAGGGGTTCGTGGCTACACCTTC
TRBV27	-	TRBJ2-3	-	CASSRYEGGLITDTQYF	TGTGCCAGCAGTCGCTACGAAGGGGGGCTAATCACAGATACGCAGTATTTT
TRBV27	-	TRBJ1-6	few	CASSQYRDYSHSPLHF	TGTGCCAGCAGTCAGTACAGGGATTATTCCCATTCACCCCTCCACTTT
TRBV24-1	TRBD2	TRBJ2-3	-	CATSDGTSGRLADTQYF	TGTGCCACCAGTGATGGGACTAGCGGGAGACTCGCAGATACGCAGTATTTT
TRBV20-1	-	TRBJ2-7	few	CSAPDITYEQYF	TGCAGTGCGCCGGACATCACCTACGAGCAGTACTTC
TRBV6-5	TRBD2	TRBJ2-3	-	CASRSGTSGTDTQYF	TGTGCCAGCAGATCCGGGACTAGCGGCACAGATACGCAGTATTTT
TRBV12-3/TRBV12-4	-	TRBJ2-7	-	CASSPLQGKQYF	TGTGCCAGCAGCCCACTCCAGGGTAAGCAGTACTTC
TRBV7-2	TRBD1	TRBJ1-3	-	CASSSRTGVGNTIYF	TGTGCCAGCAGCTCCCGGACAGGTGTCGGAAACACCATATATTTT
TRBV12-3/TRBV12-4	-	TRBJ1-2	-	CASSPVGGSIYGYTF	TGTGCCAGCAGTCCGGTGGGGGGTTCGATATATGGCTACACCTTC
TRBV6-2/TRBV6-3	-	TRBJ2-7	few	CASEDSYPYEQYF	TGTGCCAGCGAGGACTCTTACCCCTACGAGCAGTACTTC
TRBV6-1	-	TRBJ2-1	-	CASSDRVTTHLYNEQFF	TGTGCCAGCAGTGACCGGGTAACCACACACCTTTACAATGAGCAGTTCTTC
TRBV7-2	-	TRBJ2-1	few	CASSPSAAIYNEQFF	TGTGCCAGCAGCCCCAGTGCGGCCATCTACAATGAGCAGTTCTTC
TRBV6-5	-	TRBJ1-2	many	CASSHDGKYGYTF	TGTGCCAGCAGCCACGACGGAAAGTATGGCTACACCTTC
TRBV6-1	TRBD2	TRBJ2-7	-	CASREAGFGSYEQYF	TGTGCCAGCAGAGAAGCGGGGTTTGGGTCCTACGAGCAGTACTTC
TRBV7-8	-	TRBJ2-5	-	CASRPTTRDRETQYF	TGTGCCAGCAGACCTACGACGCGGGACCGAGAGACCCAGTACTTC